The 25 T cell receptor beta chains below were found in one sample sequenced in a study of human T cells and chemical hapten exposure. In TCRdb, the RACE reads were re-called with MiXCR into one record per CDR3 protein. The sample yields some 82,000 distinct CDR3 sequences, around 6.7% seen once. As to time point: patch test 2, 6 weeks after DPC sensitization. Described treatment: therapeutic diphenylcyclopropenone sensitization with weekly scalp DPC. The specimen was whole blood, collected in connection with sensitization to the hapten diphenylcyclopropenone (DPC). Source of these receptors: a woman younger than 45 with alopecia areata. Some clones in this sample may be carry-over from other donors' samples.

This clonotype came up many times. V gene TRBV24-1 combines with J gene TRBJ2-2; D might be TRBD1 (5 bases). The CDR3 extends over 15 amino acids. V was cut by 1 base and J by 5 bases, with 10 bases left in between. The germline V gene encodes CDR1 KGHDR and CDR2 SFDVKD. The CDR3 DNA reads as TGTGCCACCAGTGATTTCGACAGACCGACCGGGGAGCTGTTTTTT. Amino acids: CATSDFDRPTGELFF.

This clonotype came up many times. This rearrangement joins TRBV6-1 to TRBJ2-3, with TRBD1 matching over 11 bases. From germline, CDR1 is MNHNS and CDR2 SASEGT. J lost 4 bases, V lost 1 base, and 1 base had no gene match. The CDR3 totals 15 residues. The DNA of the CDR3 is TGTGCCAGCAGTGAAGGGGGACAGGGGGCAGATACGCAGTATTTT. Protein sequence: CASSEGGQGADTQYF.

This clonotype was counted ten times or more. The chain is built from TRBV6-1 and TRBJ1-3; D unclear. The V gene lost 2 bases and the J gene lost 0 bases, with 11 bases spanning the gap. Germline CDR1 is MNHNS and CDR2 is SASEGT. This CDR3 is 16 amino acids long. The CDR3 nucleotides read TGTGCCAGCAGTGAATATTATACGGACTCTGGAAACACCATATATTTT. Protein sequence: CASSEYYTDSGNTIYF.

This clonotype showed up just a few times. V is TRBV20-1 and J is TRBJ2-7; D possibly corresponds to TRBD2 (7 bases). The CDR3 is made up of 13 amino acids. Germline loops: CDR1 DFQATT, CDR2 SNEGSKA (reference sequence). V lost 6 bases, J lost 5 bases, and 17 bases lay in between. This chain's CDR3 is CSAPRSGGDEQYF. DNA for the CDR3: TGCAGTGCCCCTCGGTCGGGGGGCGACGAGCAGTACTTC.

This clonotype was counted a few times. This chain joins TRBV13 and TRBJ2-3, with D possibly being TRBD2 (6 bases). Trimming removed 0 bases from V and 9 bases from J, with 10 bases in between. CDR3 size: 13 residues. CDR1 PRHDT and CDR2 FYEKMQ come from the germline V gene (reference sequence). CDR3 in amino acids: CASSLGWDLTQYF. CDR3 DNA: TGTGCCAGCAGCTTAGGCTGGGACTTGACGCAGTATTTT. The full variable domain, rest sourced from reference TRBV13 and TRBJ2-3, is AAGVIQSPRHLIKEKRETATLKCYPIPRHDTVYWYQQGPGQDPQFLISFYEKMQSDKGSIPDRFSAQQFSDYHSELNMSSLELGDSALYFCASSLGWDLTQYFGPGTRLTVL.

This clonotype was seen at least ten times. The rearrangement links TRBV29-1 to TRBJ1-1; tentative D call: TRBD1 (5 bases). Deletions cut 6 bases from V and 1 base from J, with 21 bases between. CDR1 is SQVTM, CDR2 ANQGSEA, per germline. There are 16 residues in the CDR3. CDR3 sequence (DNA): TGCAGCGTGGCCACGGGGCAGGAGGGGTCGAACACTGAAGCTTTCTTT. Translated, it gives CSVATGQEGSNTEAFF.

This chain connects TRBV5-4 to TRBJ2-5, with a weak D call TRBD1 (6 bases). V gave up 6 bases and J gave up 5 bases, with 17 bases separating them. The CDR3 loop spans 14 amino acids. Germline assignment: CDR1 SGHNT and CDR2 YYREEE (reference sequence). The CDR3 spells CASTPRGLPETQYF. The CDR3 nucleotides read TGTGCCAGCACCCCTAGGGGGTTACCGGAGACCCAGTACTTC.

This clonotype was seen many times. CDR3 sequence: CASWHRDSYNEQFF. DNA for the CDR3: TGTGCCAGCTGGCACCGGGACAGCTACAATGAGCAGTTCTTC. The chain is built from TRBV12-3 or TRBV12-4 and TRBJ2-1; 7 positions match TRBD1. The V and J ends lost 8 bases and 3 bases, in that order; junction bases with no gene match: 7. The CDR3 length is 14 residues.

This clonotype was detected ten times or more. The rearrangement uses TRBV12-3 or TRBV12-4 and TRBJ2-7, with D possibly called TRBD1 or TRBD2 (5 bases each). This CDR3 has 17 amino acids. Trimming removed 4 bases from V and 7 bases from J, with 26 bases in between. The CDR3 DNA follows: TGTGCCAGCAGTTCCGTCAGGGAGAAAAGCCCCTCGCAGGAGCAGTACTTC. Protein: CASSSVREKSPSQEQYF.

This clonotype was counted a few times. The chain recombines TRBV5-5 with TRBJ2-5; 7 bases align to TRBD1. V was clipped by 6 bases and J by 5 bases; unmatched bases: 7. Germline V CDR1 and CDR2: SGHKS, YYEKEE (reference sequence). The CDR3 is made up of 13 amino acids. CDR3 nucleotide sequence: TGTGCCAGCAACGGGACAGCCTTGGAGACCCAGTACTTC. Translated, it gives CASNGTALETQYF.

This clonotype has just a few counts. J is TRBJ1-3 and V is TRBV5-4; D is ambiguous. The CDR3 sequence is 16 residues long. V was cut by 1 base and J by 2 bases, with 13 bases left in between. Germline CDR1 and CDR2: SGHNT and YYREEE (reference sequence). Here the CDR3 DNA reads TGTGCCAGCAGCTTGTCGCCGTCAGGAGCTGGAAACACCATATATTTT. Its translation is CASSLSPSGAGNTIYF.

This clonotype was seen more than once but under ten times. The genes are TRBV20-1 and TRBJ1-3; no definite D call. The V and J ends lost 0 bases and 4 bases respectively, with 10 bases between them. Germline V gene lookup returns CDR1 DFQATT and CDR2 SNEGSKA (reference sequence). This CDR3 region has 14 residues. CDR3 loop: CSARDGPTGNTIYF. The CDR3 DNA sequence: TGCAGTGCTAGAGACGGGCCCACCGGAAACACCATATATTTT.

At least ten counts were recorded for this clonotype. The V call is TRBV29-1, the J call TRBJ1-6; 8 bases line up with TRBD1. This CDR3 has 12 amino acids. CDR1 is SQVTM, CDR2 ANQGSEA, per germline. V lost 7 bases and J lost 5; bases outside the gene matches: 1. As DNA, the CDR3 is TGCAGCGGACAGGGGAATAATTCACCCCTCCACTTT. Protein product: CSGQGNNSPLHF.

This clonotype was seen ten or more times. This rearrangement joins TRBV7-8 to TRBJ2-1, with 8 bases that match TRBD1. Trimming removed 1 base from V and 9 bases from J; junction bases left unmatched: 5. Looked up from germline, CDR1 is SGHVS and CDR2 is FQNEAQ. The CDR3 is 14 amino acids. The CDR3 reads CASSLVSGGGEQFF. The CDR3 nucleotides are TGTGCCAGCAGCTTAGTTTCAGGGGGCGGTGAGCAGTTCTTC.

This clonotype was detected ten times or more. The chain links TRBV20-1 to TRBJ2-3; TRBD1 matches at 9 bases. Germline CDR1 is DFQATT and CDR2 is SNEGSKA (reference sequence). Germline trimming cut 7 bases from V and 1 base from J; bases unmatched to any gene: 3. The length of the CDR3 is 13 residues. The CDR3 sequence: CSGTGGRTDTQYF. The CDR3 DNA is TGCAGTGGTACAGGGGGCCGCACAGATACGCAGTATTTT.

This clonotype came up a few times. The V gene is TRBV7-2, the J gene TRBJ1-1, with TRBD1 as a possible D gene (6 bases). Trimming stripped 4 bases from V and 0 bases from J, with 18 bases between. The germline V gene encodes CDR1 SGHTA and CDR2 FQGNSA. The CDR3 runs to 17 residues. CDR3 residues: CASSYARRTALNTEAFF. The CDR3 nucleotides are TGTGCCAGCAGCTATGCACGTAGGACAGCCCTGAACACTGAAGCTTTCTTT.

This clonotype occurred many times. In DNA, the CDR3 is TGTGCCAGCAGCTTACACGAAGGTTCACCCCTCCACTTT. Encoded protein: CASSLHEGSPLHF. The V and J genes are TRBV13 and TRBJ1-6; D unclear. The CDR3 is 13 residues long. The germline V and J ends were trimmed by 2 bases and 9 bases, with 8 bases remaining between them. CDR1 and CDR2 (germline): PRHDT, FYEKMQ (reference sequence).

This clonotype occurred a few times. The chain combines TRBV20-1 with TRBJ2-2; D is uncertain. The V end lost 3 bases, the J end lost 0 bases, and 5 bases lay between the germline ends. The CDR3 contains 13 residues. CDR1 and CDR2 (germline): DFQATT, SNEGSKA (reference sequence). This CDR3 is CSASIANTGELFF. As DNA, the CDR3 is TGCAGTGCTAGTATCGCGAACACCGGGGAGCTGTTTTTT.

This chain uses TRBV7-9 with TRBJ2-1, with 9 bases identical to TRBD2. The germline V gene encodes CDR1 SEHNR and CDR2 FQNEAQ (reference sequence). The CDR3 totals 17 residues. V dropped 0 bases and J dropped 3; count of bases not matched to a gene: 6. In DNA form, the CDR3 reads TGTGCCAGCAGCTTAGCCCTCCTAGCGGGGAACTACAATGAGCAGTTCTTC. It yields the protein CASSLALLAGNYNEQFF.

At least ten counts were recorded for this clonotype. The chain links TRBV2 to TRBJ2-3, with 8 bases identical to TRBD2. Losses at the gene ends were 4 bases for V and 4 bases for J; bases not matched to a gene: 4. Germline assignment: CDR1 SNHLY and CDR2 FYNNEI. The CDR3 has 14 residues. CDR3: CASSGGLAADTQYF. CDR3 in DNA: TGTGCCAGCAGTGGAGGACTAGCCGCAGATACGCAGTATTTT.

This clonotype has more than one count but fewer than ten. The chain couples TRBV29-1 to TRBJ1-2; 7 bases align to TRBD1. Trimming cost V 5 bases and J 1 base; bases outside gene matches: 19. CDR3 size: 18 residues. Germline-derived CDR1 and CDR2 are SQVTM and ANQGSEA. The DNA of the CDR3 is TGCAGCGTTAAGTACAGGGGAGGGAACGGGGTCCGTAACTATGGCTACACCTTC. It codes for CSVKYRGGNGVRNYGYTF.

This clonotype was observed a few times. Here the CDR3 DNA reads TGTGCCAGCTCACAGGGGGCGATAACTGAAGCTTTCTTT. Translated: CASSQGAITEAFF. The gene calls are TRBV18 and TRBJ1-1; 7 bases align to TRBD1. V lost 4 bases, J lost 5 bases, and 4 bases stayed unmatched. This CDR3 is built from 13 residues. CDR1 and CDR2 from the germline V gene are KGHSH and LQKENI.

CDR3 bases: TGTGCCAGCAGTTATAGTAGTGGGGGGTTTAACGGCTACACCTTC. It is translated as CASSYSSGGFNGYTF. The chain recombines TRBV12-3 or TRBV12-4 with TRBJ1-2; possible D gene TRBD1, 5 bases. V lost 4 bases and J lost 8, with 20 bases in between. The CDR3 is 15 amino acids.

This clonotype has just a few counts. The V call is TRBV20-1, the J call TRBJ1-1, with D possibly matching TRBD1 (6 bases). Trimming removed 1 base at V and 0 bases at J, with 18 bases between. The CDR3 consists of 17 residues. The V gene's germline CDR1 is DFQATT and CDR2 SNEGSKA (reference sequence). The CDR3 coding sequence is TGCAGTGCTAGAGGGGGGACATTGGGGAAGATGAACACTGAAGCTTTCTTT. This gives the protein CSARGGTLGKMNTEAFF.

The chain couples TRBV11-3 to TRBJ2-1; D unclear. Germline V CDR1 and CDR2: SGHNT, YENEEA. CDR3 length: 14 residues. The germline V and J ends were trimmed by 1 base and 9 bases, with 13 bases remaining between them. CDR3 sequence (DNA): TGTGCCAGCAGCTTAGGGCCCATGGGCTCTGAGCAGTTCTTC. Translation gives CASSLGPMGSEQFF.